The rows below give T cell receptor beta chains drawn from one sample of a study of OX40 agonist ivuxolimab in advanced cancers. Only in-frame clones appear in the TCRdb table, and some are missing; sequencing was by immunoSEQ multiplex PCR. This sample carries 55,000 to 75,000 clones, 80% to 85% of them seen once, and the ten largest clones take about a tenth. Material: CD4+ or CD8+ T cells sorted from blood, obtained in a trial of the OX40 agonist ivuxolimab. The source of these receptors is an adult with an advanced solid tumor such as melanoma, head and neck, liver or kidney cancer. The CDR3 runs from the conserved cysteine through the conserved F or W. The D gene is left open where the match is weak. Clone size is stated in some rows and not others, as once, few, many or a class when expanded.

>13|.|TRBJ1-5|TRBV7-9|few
TGTGCCAGCTCAAGGGGAGCTGATCAGCCCCAGCATTTT
CASSRGADQPQHF
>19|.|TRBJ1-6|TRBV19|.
TGTGCCAGTAGTATAGAAAGCCGTTGGGGGGCCCCGAGTGTATCACCCCTCCACTTT
CASSIESRWGAPSVSPLHF
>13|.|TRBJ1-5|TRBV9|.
TGTGCCAGCAGCCGGGACACCAATCAGCCCCAGCATTTT
CASSRDTNQPQHF
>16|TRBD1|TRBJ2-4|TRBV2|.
TGTGCCAGTTCGACAGGGGGGCTAATAGCCAAAAACATTCAGTACTTC
CASSTGGLIAKNIQYF
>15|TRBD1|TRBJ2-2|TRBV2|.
TGTGCCAGCAGTGAACGGGACAGGGATATCGGGGAGCTGTTTTTT
CASSERDRDIGELFF
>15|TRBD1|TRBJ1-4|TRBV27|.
TGTGCCAGCAGTCGACAGGGGGCGCTTAGGGAAAAACTGTTTTTT
CASSRQGALREKLFF
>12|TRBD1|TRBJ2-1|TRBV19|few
TGTGCCAGCCGGGACAGGGACAATGAGCAGTTCTTC
CASRDRDNEQFF
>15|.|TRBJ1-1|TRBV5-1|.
TGCGCCAGCAGCTTGGCCGCTGGCAGTAACACTGAAGCTTTCTTT
CASSLAAGSNTEAFF
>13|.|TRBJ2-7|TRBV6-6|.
TGTGCCAGCAGCGTTGACGGAACCTACGAGCAGTACTTC
CASSVDGTYEQYF
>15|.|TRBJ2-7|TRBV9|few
TGTGCCAGCAGCGTAAGTGGGGGCTGGGGGGCCGAGCAGTACTTC
CASSVSGGWGAEQYF
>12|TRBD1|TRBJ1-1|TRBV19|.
TGTGCCAGTTTGGACAGGGAAACTGAAGCTTTCTTT
CASLDRETEAFF
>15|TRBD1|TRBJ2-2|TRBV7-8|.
TGTGCCAGCAGCTTAGCGACAGGGGTGACCGGGGAGCTGTTTTTT
CASSLATGVTGELFF
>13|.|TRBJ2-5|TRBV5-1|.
TGCGCCAGCAGCGGTGGACAGCAAGAGACCCAGTACTTC
CASSGGQQETQYF
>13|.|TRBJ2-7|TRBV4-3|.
TGCGCCAGCAGCCAAAACAGGGTCTACGAGCAGTACTTC
CASSQNRVYEQYF